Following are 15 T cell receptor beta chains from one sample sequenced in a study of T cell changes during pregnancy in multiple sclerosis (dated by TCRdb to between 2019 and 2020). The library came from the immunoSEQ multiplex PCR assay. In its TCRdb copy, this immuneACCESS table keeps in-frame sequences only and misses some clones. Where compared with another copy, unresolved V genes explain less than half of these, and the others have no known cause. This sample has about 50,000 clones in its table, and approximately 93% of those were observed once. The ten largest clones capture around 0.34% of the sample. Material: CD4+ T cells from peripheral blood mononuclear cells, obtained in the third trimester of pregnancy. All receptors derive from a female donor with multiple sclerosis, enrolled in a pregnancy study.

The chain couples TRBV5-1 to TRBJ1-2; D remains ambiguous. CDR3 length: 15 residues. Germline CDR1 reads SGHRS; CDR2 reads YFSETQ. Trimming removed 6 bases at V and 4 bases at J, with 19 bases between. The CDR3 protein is CASKPGPSEGYGYTF. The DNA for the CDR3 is TGCGCCAGCAAACCCGGGCCCTCAGAGGGCTATGGCTACACCTTC. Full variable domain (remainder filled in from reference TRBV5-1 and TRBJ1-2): KAGVTQTPRYLIKTRGQQVTLSCSPISGHRSVSWYQQTPGQGLQFLFEYFSETQRNKGNFPGRFSGRQFSNSRSEMNVSTLELGDSALYLCASKPGPSEGYGYTFGSGTRLTVV.

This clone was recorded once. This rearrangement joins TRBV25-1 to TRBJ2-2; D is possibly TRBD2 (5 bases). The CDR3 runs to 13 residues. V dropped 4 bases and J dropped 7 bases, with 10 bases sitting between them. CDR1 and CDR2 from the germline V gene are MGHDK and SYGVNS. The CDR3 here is CASSGLAGGELFF. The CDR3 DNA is TGTGCCAGCAGTGGCCTAGCAGGCGGGGAGCTGTTTTTT.

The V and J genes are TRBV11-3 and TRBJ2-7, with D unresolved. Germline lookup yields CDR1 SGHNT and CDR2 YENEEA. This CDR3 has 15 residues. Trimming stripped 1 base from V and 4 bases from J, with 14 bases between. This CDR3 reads CASSLGRPGSYEQYF. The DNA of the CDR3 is TGTGCCAGCAGCTTAGGAAGGCCAGGATCATACGAGCAGTACTTC.

CDR3 DNA sequence: TGTGCCAGCAGTTACAGTGGGGCGCGGGACTACGAGCAGTACTTC. It specifies CASSYSGARDYEQYF. The gene calls are TRBV6-5 and TRBJ2-7, with D possibly being TRBD2 (6 bases). The CDR3 loop spans 15 amino acids. CDR1 and CDR2 (germline): MNHEY, SVGAGI. The ends were cut back, 2 bases at V and 3 bases at J, with 14 bases in the middle.

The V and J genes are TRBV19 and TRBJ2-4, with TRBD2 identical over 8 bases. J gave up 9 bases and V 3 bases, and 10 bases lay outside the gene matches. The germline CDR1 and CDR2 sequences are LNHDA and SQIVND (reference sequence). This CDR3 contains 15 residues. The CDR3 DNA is TGTGCCAGTAGTATCCCCGGGGGGGGGATCGGCATTCAGTACTTC. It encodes CASSIPGGGIGIQYF. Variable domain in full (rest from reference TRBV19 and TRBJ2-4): DGGITQSPKYLFRKEGQNVTLSCEQNLNHDAMYWYRQDPGQGLRLIYYSQIVNDFQKGDIAEGYSVSREKKESFPLTVTSAQKNPTAFYLCASSIPGGGIGIQYFGAGTRLSVL.

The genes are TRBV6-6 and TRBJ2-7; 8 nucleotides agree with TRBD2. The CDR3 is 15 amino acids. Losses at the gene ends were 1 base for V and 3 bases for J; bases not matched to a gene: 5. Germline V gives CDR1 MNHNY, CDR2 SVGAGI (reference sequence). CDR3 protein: CASSYLAGGIYEQYF. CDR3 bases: TGTGCCAGCAGTTACTTGGCGGGAGGCATCTACGAGCAGTACTTC.

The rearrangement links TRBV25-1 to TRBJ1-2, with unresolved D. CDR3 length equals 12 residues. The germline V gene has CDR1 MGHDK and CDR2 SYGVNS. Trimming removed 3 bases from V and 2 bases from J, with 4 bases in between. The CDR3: CASSDQNYGYTF. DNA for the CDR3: TGTGCCAGCAGTGATCAAAACTATGGCTACACCTTC.

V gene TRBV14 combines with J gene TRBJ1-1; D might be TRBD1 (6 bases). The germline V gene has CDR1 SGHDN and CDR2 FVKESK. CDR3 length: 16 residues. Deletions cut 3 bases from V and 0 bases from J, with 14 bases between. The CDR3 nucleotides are TGTGCCAGCAGCCAGATGACAGGACAGATGAACACTGAAGCTTTCTTT. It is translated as CASSQMTGQMNTEAFF.

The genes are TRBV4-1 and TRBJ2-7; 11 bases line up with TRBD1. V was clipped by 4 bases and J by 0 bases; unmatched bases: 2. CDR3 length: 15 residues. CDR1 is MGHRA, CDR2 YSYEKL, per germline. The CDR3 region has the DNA TGCGCCAGCAGCCCGGGACAGGGGGACTCCTACGAGCAGTACTTC. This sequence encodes CASSPGQGDSYEQYF.

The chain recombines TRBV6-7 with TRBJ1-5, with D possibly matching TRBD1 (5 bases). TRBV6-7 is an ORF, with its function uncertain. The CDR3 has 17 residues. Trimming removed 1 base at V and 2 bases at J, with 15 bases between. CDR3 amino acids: CASSYFQGSFRNQPQHF. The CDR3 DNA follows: TGTGCCAGCAGTTACTTTCAGGGATCGTTTCGCAATCAGCCCCAGCATTTT.

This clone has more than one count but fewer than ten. In nucleotides, the CDR3 is TGTGCCAGCAGCCCAACCAGAGGGGACAGGGTGACCCACTTT. This translates into CASSPTRGDRVTHF. This chain connects TRBV7-2 to TRBJ1-6; 9 positions agree with TRBD1. Looked up from germline, CDR1 is SGHTA and CDR2 is FQGNSA. The CDR3 runs to 14 residues. J gave up 18 bases and V 5 bases, and 14 bases lay outside the gene matches.

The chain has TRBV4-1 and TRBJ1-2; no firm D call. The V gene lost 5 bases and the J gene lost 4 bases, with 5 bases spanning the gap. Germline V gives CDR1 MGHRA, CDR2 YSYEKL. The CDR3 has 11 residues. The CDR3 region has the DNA TGCGCCAGCAGCTCAGGCTATGGCTACACCTTC. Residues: CASSSGYGYTF.

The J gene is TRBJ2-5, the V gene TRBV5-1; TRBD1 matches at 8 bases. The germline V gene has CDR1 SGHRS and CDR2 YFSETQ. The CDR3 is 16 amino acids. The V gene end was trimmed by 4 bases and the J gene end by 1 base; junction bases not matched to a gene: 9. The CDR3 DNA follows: TGCGCCAGCAGCCCGACAGGGGAGAGTCGCCAAGAGACCCAGTACTTC. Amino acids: CASSPTGESRQETQYF.

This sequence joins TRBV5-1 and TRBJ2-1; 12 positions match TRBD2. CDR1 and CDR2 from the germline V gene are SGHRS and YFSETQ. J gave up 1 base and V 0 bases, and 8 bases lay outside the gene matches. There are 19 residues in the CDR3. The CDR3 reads CASSLDELAGGWSYNEQFF. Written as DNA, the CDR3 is TGCGCCAGCAGCTTGGACGAACTAGCGGGGGGCTGGTCCTACAATGAGCAGTTCTTC.

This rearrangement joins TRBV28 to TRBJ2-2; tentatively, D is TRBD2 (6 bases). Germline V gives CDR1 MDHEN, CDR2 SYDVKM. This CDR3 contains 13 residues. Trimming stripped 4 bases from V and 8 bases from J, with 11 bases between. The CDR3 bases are TGTGCCAGCAGTTGGACGGGAGCGGGGGAGCTGTTTTTT. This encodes CASSWTGAGELFF. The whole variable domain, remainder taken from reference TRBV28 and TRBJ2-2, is DVKVTQSSRYLVKRTGEKVFLECVQDMDHENMFWYRQDPGLGLRLIYFSYDVKMKEKGDIPEGYSVSREKKERFSLILESASTNQTSMYLCASSWTGAGELFFGEGSRLTVL.